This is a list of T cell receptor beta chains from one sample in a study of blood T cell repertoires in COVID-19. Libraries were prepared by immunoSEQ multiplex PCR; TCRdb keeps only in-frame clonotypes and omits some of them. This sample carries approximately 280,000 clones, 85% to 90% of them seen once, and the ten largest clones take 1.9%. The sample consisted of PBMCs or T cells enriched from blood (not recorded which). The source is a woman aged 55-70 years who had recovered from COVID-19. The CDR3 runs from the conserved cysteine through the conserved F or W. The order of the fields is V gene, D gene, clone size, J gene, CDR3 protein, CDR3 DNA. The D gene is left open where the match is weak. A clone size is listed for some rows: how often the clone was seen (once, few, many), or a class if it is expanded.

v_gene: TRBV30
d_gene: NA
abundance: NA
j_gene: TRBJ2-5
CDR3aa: CAWSVGEKTQYF
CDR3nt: TGTGCCTGGAGTGTAGGGGAAAAGACCCAGTACTTC

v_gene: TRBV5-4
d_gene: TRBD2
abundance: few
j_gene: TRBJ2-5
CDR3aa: CASSLSGGAWETQYF
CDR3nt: TGTGCCAGCAGCCTTAGCGGGGGGGCGTGGGAGACCCAGTACTTC

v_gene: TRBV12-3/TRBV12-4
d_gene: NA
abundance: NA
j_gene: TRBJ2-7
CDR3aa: CASSLRQPYEQYF
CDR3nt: TGTGCCAGCAGTTTACGACAGCCCTACGAGCAGTACTTC

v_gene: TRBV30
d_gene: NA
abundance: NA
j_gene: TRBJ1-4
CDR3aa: CAGYRFSANEKLFF
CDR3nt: TGTGCCGGATACAGGTTTTCGGCTAATGAAAAACTGTTTTTT

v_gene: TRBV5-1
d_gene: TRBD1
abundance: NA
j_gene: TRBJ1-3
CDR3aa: CASSLAGGRDTIYF
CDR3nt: TGCGCCAGCAGCTTGGCAGGGGGCCGGGACACCATATATTTT

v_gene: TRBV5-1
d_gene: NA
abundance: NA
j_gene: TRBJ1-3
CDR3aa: CASSGAGSGNTIYF
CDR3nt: TGCGCCAGCAGCGGGGCTGGGTCTGGAAACACCATATATTTT

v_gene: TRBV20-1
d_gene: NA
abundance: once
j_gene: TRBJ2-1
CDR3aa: CSASRGLSGQFF
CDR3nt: TGCAGTGCTAGTAGGGGGTTGAGCGGGCAGTTCTTC

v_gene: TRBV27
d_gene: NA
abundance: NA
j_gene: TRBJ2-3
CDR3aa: CATRRSPTDTQYF
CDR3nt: TGTGCCACCCGCCGGAGCCCCACAGATACGCAGTATTTT

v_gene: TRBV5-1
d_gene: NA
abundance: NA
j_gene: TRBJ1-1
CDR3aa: CASSLRGTMNTEAFF
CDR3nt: TGCGCCAGCAGCCTACGGGGAACGATGAACACTGAAGCTTTCTTT

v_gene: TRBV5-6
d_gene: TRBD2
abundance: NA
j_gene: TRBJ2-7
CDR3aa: CASSLGLAKYEQYF
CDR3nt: TGTGCCAGCAGCTTGGGACTAGCGAAATACGAGCAGTACTTC

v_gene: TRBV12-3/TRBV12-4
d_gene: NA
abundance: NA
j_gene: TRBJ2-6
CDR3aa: CASRYLGANVLTF
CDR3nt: TGTGCCAGCAGATATCTAGGGGCCAACGTCCTGACTTTC

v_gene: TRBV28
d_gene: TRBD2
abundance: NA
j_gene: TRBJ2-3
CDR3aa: CASGLLLGGTDTQYF
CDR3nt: TGTGCCAGCGGGCTGCTACTCGGGGGGACCGATACGCAGTATTTT

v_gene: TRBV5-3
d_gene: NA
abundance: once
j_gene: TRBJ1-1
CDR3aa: CARSLGQKNTEAFF
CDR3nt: TGTGCCAGAAGCTTGGGACAGAAGAACACTGAAGCTTTCTTT

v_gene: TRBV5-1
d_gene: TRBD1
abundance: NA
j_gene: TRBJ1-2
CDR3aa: CASSLSGTGENGYTF
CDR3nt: TGCGCCAGCAGCTTGTCCGGGACAGGGGAGAATGGCTACACCTTC

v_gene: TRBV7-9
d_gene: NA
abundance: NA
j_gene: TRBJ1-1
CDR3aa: CASSLSEINSGDTEAFF
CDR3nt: TGTGCCAGCAGCTTATCTGAAATCAATTCAGGGGACACTGAAGCTTTCTTT

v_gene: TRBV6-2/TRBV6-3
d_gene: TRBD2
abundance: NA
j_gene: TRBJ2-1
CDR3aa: CASSYPSGGGPYNEQFF
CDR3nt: TGTGCCAGCAGTTACCCCAGCGGGGGGGGACCCTACAATGAGCAGTTCTTC

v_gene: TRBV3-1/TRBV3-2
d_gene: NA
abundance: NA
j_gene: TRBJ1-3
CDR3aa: CASSPSRNTIYF
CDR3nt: TGTGCCAGCAGCCCTAGTAGAAACACCATATATTTT

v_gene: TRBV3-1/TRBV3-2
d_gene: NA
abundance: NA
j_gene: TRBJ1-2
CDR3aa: CASSQTTWSYGYTF
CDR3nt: TGTGCCAGCAGCCAGACGACATGGTCCTATGGCTACACCTTC

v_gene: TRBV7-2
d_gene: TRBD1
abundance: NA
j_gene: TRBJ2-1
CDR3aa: CASSLTASRGWVHEQFF
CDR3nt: TGTGCCAGCAGCCTCACAGCGAGCAGGGGGTGGGTCCATGAGCAGTTCTTC

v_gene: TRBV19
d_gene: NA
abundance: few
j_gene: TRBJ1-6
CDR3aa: CASSIMGPGISGYNSPLHF
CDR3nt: TGTGCCAGTAGTATCATGGGCCCAGGAATATCCGGCTATAATTCACCCCTCCACTTT

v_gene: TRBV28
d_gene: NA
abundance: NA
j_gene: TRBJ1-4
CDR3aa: CASSPLTSTRFELFF
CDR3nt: TGTGCCAGCAGTCCCCTAACTTCTACCCGCTTTGAACTGTTTTTT

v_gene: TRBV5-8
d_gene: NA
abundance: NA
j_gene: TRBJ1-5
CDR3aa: CASSLESVYSNQPQHF
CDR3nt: TGTGCCAGCAGCTTGGAGTCGGTATATAGCAATCAGCCCCAGCATTTT

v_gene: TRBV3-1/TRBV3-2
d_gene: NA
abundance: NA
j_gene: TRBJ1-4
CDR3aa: CASSQVWGLNEKLFF
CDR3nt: TGTGCCAGCAGCCAAGTCTGGGGGCTTAATGAAAAACTGTTTTTT

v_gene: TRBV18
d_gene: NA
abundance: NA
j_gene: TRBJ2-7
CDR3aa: CASSPQGEQYF
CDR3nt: TGTGCCAGCTCACCCCAGGGGGAGCAGTACTTC

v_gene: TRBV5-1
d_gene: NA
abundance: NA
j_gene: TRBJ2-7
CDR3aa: CASSLGTVTYEQYF
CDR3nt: TGCGCCAGCAGCTTGGGAACAGTCACCTACGAGCAGTACTTC

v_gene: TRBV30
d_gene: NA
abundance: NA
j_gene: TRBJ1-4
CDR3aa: CAWSVLREKLFF
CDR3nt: TGTGCCTGGAGTGTTCTTCGTGAAAAACTGTTTTTT

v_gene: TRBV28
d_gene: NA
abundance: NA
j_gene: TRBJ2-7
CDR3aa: CASRTGVGEQYF
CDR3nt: TGTGCCAGCCGAACGGGGGTAGGCGAGCAGTACTTC

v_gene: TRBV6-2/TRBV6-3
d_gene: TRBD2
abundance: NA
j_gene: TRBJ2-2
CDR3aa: CASSRPFRMSLAGVTGELFF
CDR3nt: TGTGCCAGCAGTCGCCCTTTCAGAATGTCTCTAGCGGGGGTTACCGGGGAGCTGTTTTTT

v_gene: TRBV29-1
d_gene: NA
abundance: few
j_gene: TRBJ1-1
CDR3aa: CSVATIDYTEAFF
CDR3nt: TGCAGCGTCGCTACCATAGACTACACTGAAGCTTTCTTT

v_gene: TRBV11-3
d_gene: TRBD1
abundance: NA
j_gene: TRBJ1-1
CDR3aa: CASSPDRGNTEAFF
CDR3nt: TGTGCCAGCAGCCCCGACAGGGGGAACACTGAAGCTTTCTTT

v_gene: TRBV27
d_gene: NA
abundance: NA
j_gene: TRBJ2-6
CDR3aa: CASRPAGLVSGANVLTF
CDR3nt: TGTGCCAGTCGCCCGGCGGGGTTAGTATCTGGGGCCAACGTCCTGACTTTC

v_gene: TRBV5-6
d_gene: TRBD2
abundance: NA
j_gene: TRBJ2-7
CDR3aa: CASSLVAPGLAGGQQYF
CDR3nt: TGTGCCAGCAGCTTGGTAGCTCCGGGACTAGCGGGGGGACAGCAGTACTTC

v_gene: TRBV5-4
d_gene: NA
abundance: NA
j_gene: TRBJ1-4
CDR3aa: CASSHNEKLFF
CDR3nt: TGTGCCAGCAGCCATAATGAAAAACTGTTTTTT

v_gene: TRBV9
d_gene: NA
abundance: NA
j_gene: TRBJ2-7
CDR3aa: CASSTSGGAISYEQYF
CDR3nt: TGTGCCAGCAGCACATCCGGAGGGGCCATTTCCTACGAGCAGTACTTC

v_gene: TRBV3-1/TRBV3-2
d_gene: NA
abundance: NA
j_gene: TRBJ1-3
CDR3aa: CASSQATAGNTIYF
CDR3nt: TGTGCCAGCAGCCAAGCGACAGCTGGAAACACCATATATTTT

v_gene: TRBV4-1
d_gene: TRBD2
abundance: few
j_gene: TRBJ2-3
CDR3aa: CASSWPGTSGANAPDTQYF
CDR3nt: TGCGCCAGCAGCTGGCCCGGGACTAGCGGGGCTAACGCACCAGATACGCAGTATTTT

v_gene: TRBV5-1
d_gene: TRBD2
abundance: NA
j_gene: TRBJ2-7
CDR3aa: CASTPAGEGEQYF
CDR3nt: TGCGCCAGCACCCCAGCGGGAGAGGGCGAGCAGTACTTC

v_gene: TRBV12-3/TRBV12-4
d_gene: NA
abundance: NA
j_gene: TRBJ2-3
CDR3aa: CASRASLVDTQYF
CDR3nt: TGTGCCAGCAGGGCTTCCCTCGTGGATACGCAGTATTTT

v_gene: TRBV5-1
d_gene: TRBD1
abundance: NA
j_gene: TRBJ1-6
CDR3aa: CASSLAGQRDSYNSPLHF
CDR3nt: TGCGCCAGCAGCTTGGCGGGACAGAGGGACTCCTATAATTCACCCCTCCACTTT

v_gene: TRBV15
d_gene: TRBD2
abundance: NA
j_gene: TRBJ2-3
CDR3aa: CATKYLAGRDTQYF
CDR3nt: TGTGCCACCAAGTATCTAGCGGGACGAGATACGCAGTATTTT

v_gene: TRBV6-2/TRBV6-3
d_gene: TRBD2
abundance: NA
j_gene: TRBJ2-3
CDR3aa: CASSRRLAGGQGTQYF
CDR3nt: TGTGCCAGCAGTCGGCGACTAGCGGGAGGCCAGGGTACGCAGTATTTT

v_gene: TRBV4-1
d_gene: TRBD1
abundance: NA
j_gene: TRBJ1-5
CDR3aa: CASSQGTGGNQPQHF
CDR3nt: TGCGCCAGCAGCCAAGGGACAGGTGGCAATCAGCCCCAGCATTTT

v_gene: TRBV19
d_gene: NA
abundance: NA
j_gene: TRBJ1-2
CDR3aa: CASTPPGNYGYTF
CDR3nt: TGTGCCAGTACCCCTCCCGGGAACTATGGCTACACCTTC